This T cell receptor (beta chain) was sequenced in a study of T-cell memory formation after mild COVID-19. General study results and limits: Clones that shrank (day 15 to 85) were balanced CD4/CD8, whereas later expanders leaned CD4+. CD4+ contracting clones lay mainly in CM and EM, CD8+ ones in EMRA. A subset of responding clones appeared in pre-infection memory, suggesting cross-reactive memory joined.

For this clonotype: The antigen remains unidentified.

TCRdb recomputed calls from the 5' RACE reads with MiXCR, one row per CDR3 protein. Of 450,000 to 650,000 distinct CDR3 sequences listed, roughly 21% are singletons. The CDR3 runs to 14 residues. Germline V CDR1 and CDR2: SGHRS, YFSETQ. The V end lost 1 base, the J end lost 1 base, and 8 bases lay between the germline ends. The material sequenced was PBMCs or a T cell subset sorted from them (not recorded which). The receptor comes from an adult woman who had mild COVID-19 (a few samples of this study predate the infection). Cell type and time point are not known. The J gene is TRBJ1-1, the V gene TRBV5-1; D not certain. The CDR3 DNA sequence: TGCGCCAGCAGCTTGTTTTTTAAGAACACTGAAGCTTTCTTT. Translated, it gives CASSLFFKNTEAFF.